These 21 T cell receptor beta chains originate from one sample sequenced in a study of control samples from healthy donors and cancer patients. Data came from immunoSEQ multiplex PCR; TCRdb stores just in-frame clones and leaves some out. The table includes 110,000 to 150,000 clones, 89% detected once. Sequences were obtained from blood. The receptors shown here come from a man aged 25-45 years in good health.

The chain uses TRBV7-9 and TRBJ2-7; a weak D match, TRBD1 (6 bases). From germline, CDR1 is SEHNR and CDR2 FQNEAQ (reference sequence). V dropped 1 base and J dropped 4 bases, with 11 bases sitting between them. This CDR3 region has 14 residues. Here the CDR3 DNA reads TGTGCCAGCAGCTTAGGGGACACGGCGTACGAGCAGTACTTC. This codes for CASSLGDTAYEQYF.

This clone has a handful of counts. This sequence joins TRBV19 and TRBJ2-5; tentatively, D is TRBD1 (6 bases). Germline V gene sequence: CDR1 LNHDA, CDR2 SQIVND (reference sequence). Trimming took 5 bases from V and 1 from J, leaving 11 bases between them. CDR3 length: 14 amino acids. The CDR3 loop is CASSSRTVQETQYF. The CDR3 region has the DNA TGTGCCAGTAGTTCCCGGACAGTCCAAGAGACCCAGTACTTC. Looking up the rest from reference TRBV19 and TRBJ2-5 gives the full variable domain: DGGITQSPKYLFRKEGQNVTLSCEQNLNHDAMYWYRQDPGQGLRLIYYSQIVNDFQKGDIAEGYSVSREKKESFPLTVTSAQKNPTAFYLCASSSRTVQETQYFGPGTRLLVL.

This chain connects TRBV27 to TRBJ2-2; D might be TRBD2 (5 bases). The CDR3 length is 16 residues. Germline lookup yields CDR1 MNHEY and CDR2 SMNVEV (reference sequence). The ends were cut back, 8 bases at V and 1 base at J, with 17 bases in the middle. In DNA form, the CDR3 reads TGTGCCAGCGGGAAAGGCCGTGGAGGGAACACCGGGGAGCTGTTTTTT. Protein sequence: CASGKGRGGNTGELFF.

This chain connects TRBV6-5 to TRBJ2-3; D remains ambiguous. Germline V CDR1 and CDR2: MNHEY, SVGAGI. The CDR3 has 12 residues. V was shortened by 2 bases and J by 15 bases, with 15 bases between the two germline ends. The CDR3 here is CASSYDQIMKYF. DNA for the CDR3: TGTGCCAGCAGTTACGACCAGATCATGAAATATTTT.

The chain has TRBV29-1 and TRBJ2-5; TRBD2 might be the D (6 bases). With 5 bases removed from V and 5 bases from J, the gap between germline ends came to 18 bases. Germline V lookup: CDR1 SQVTM, CDR2 ANQGSEA. The CDR3 runs 14 residues. CDR3 sequence: CSVFSPTSEETQYF. The CDR3 DNA follows: TGCAGCGTTTTTTCCCCGACTAGTGAGGAGACCCAGTACTTC.

The J gene is TRBJ2-2, the V gene TRBV7-3, with D possibly being TRBD2 (5 bases). The CDR3 spans 16 residues. Germline V CDR1 and CDR2: SGHTA, FQGTGA. V lost 5 bases and J 2 bases, leaving 15 bases between the germline ends. The CDR3 reads CASSTLATYNTGELFF. DNA of the CDR3: TGTGCCAGCAGCACCCTAGCAACATACAACACCGGGGAGCTGTTTTTT.

The chain recombines TRBV6-1 with TRBJ2-3; 11 bases line up with TRBD2. There are 16 residues in the CDR3. With V trimmed by 0 bases and J by 4 bases, 3 bases remained unmatched. Germline V gives CDR1 MNHNS, CDR2 SASEGT. The CDR3: CASSEALAGVSDTQYF. The CDR3 DNA follows: TGTGCCAGCAGTGAAGCACTAGCGGGAGTATCAGATACGCAGTATTTT.

The V call is TRBV6-5, the J call TRBJ1-5; no definite D call. V was cut by 2 bases and J by 0 bases, with 2 bases left in between. The V gene's germline CDR1 is MNHEY and CDR2 SVGAGI. The CDR3 runs to 13 residues. CDR3 nucleotides: TGTGCCAGCAGTTACGTTAGCAATCAGCCCCAGCATTTT. As protein: CASSYVSNQPQHF.

V gene TRBV7-9 combines with J gene TRBJ2-7, with TRBD2 as a possible D gene (7 bases). Germline CDR1 reads SEHNR; CDR2 reads FQNEAQ (reference sequence). V was pared by 6 bases and J by 2 bases, with 17 bases between. The CDR3 is made up of 15 amino acids. CDR3 sequence reads: CASSGGAGTTYEQYF. In nucleotides, the CDR3 is TGTGCCAGCAGTGGGGGGGCCGGGACAACCTACGAGCAGTACTTC.

The chain couples TRBV4-3 to TRBJ2-7, with 7 positions matching TRBD2. The CDR3 is made up of 15 amino acids. Germline V gives CDR1 LGHNA, CDR2 YSLEER. With V trimmed by 0 bases and J by 7 bases, 9 bases remained unmatched. CDR3 amino acids: CASSQDVPSGREQYF. CDR3 DNA: TGCGCCAGCAGCCAAGATGTCCCTAGCGGAAGGGAGCAGTACTTC.

CDR3 sequence reads: CASSQGGRGQETQYF. In DNA form, the CDR3 reads TGCGCCAGCAGCCAAGGCGGAAGGGGCCAAGAGACCCAGTACTTC. The rearrangement uses TRBV4-3 and TRBJ2-5; possible D gene TRBD1, 5 bases. Germline-derived CDR1 and CDR2 are LGHNA and YSLEER. Trimming stripped 1 base from V and 1 base from J, with 10 bases between. This CDR3 region has 15 residues.

The J gene is TRBJ1-5, the V gene TRBV5-5; D possibly corresponds to TRBD1 (6 bases). The V end lost 1 base, the J end lost 9 bases, and 14 bases lay between the germline ends. CDR1 is SGHKS and CDR2 is YYEKEE in the germline V gene (reference sequence). The CDR3 is 14 amino acids. The CDR3 protein is CASSLMGGEMPQHF. CDR3 nucleotides: TGTGCCAGCAGCTTGATGGGGGGCGAGATGCCCCAGCATTTT.

V gene TRBV7-2 combines with J gene TRBJ1-2; maybe TRBD1 (6 bases). Germline values: CDR1 SGHTA, CDR2 FQGNSA. The CDR3 sequence is 15 residues long. V was clipped by 5 bases and J by 2 bases, with 15 bases between them. The CDR3 sequence is CASSPVGGYNYGYTF. The CDR3 DNA reads as TGTGCCAGCAGCCCAGTGGGGGGCTACAACTATGGCTACACCTTC.

V usage is TRBV3-1 (or the pseudogene TRBV3-2) and J usage is TRBJ2-7, with TRBD2 identical over 12 bases. The CDR3 sequence is 18 residues long. With V trimmed by 0 bases and J by 2 bases, 8 bases remained unmatched. Germline V gene data show CDR1 as LGHDT and CDR2 as YNNKEL (reference sequence). CDR3 DNA: TGTGCCAGCAGCCAAGATGACAGGACTAGCGGGGCCGCCTACGAGCAGTACTTC. This encodes CASSQDDRTSGAAYEQYF.

The V and J genes are TRBV11-3 and TRBJ2-3; 9 bases align to TRBD1. CDR1 is SGHNT, CDR2 YENEEA, per germline. Trimming at V came to 4 bases and at J to 2 bases, leaving 10 bases not matched to a gene. CDR3 length: 17 residues. DNA of the CDR3: TGTGCCAGCAGCTCCCGGGACAGGGACCTCCTCACAGATACGCAGTATTTT. This codes for CASSSRDRDLLTDTQYF. The variable domain in full, with the rest retrieved from reference TRBV11-3 and TRBJ2-3, is EAGVVQSPRYKIIEKKQPVAFWCNPISGHNTLYWYLQNLGQGPELLIRYENEEAVDDSQLPKDRFSAERLKGVDSTLKIQPAELGDSAVYLCASSSRDRDLLTDTQYFGPGTRLTVL.

This chain connects TRBV4-3 to TRBJ1-4; no clear D. The length of the CDR3 is 14 residues. V was pared by 4 bases and J by 2 bases, with 8 bases between. CDR1 is LGHNA, CDR2 YSLEER, per germline. CDR3 bases: TGCGCCAGCAGCCCCCGGTCTACTAATGAAAAACTGTTTTTT. Translated, it gives CASSPRSTNEKLFF.

The CDR3 loop is CASSPTPQQGVWRNQPQHF. CDR3 nucleotide sequence: TGTGCCAGCAGCCCTACCCCACAACAGGGGGTTTGGCGCAATCAGCCCCAGCATTTT. The genes are TRBV5-4 and TRBJ1-5, with TRBD1 matching over 8 bases. Trimming cost V 4 bases and J 2 bases; bases outside gene matches: 17. Per the germline V gene, CDR1 is SGHNT and CDR2 is YYREEE (reference sequence). The CDR3 totals 19 residues.

The chain uses TRBV5-1 and TRBJ1-2; unclear D gene. CDR1 and CDR2 from the germline V gene are SGHRS and YFSETQ. The CDR3 has 13 amino acids. The germline V and J ends were trimmed by 5 bases and 2 bases, with 10 bases remaining between them. The CDR3 nucleotides are TGCGCCAGCAGTGTTACGGAGAACTATGGCTACACCTTC. Translated, it gives CASSVTENYGYTF.

The rearrangement uses TRBV7-8 and TRBJ2-3; perhaps TRBD2 as D (6 bases). V dropped 5 bases and J dropped 0 bases, with 21 bases sitting between them. Germline CDR1 reads SGHVS; CDR2 reads FQNEAQ. The CDR3 loop spans 18 amino acids. As DNA, the CDR3 is TGTGCCAGCAGCCCAGCGCCGCCGGGAGCTTCTAGCACAGATACGCAGTATTTT. Amino acids: CASSPAPPGASSTDTQYF.

The V and J genes are TRBV2 and TRBJ1-5; D is ambiguous. The CDR3 consists of 13 residues. Germline V lookup: CDR1 SNHLY, CDR2 FYNNEI. The V end was cut by 7 bases, the J end by 5 bases, with 12 bases between. The CDR3 coding sequence is TGTGCCAGCACAACGGGCCTTCATCAGCCCCAGCATTTT. It yields the protein CASTTGLHQPQHF.

V is TRBV4-1 and J is TRBJ2-1, with 9 positions matching TRBD2. This CDR3 is 16 amino acids long. V was pared by 0 bases and J by 6 bases, with 6 bases of the junction left unmatched. CDR1 is MGHRA and CDR2 is YSYEKL in the germline V gene. The CDR3 DNA reads as TGCGCCAGCAGCCAAGATTTGGCAGCGGGGGGCAATGAGCAGTTCTTC. It yields the protein CASSQDLAAGGNEQFF.